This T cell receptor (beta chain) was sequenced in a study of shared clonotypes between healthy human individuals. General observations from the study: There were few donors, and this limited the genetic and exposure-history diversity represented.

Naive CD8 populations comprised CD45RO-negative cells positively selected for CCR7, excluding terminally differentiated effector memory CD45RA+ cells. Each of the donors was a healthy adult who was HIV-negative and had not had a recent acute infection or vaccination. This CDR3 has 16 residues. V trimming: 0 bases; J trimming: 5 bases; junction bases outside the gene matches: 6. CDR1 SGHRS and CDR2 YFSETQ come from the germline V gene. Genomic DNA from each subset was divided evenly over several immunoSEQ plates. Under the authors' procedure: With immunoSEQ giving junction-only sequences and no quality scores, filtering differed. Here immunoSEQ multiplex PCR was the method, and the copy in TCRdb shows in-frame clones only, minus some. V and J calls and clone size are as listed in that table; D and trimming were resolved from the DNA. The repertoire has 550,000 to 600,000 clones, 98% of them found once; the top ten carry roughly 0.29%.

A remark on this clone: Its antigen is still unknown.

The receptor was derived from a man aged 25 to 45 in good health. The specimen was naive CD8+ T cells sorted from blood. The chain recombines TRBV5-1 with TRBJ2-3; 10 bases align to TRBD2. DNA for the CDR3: TGCGCCAGCAGCTTGGCTAGCGGGAGTCCCAAAGATACGCAGTATTTT. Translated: CASSLASGSPKDTQYF.